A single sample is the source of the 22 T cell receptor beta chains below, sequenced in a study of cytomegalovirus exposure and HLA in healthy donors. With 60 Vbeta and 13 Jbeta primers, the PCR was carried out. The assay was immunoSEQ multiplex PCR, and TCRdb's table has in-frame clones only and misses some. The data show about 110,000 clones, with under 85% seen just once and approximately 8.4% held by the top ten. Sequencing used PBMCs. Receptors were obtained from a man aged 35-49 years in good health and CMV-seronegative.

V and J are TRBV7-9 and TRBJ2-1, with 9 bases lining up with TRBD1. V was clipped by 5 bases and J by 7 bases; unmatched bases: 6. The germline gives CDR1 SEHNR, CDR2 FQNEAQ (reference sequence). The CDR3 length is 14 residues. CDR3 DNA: TGTGCCAGCAGCCCCGGACAGGGGAGGAATGAGCAGTTCTTC. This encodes CASSPGQGRNEQFF.

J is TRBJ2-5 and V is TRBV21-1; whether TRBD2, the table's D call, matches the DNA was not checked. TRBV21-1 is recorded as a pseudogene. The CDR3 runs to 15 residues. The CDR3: CASSMVRGVGETQYF. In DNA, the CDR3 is TGTGCCAGCAGCATGGTTCGGGGTGTCGGGGAGACCCAGTACTTC.

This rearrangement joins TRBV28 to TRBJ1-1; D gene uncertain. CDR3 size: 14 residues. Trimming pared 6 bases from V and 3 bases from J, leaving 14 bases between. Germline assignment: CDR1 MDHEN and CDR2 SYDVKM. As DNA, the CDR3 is TGTGCCAGCAGGATTTGGAACAGACACACTGAAGCTTTCTTT. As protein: CASRIWNRHTEAFF.

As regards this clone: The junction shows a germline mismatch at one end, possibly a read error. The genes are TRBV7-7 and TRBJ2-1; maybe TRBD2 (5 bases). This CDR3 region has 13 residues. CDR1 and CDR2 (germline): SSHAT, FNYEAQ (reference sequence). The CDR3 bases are TGTGCTAGCAGCCCCGAGGACTCCACTGAGCAGTTCTTC. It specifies CASSPEDSTEQFF.

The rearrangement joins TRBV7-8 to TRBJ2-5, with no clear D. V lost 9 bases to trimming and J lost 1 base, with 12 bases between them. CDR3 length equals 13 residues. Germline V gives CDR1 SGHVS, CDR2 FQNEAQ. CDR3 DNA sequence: TGTGCCAGTATCCAACTGATCCAAGAGACCCAGTACTTC. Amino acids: CASIQLIQETQYF.

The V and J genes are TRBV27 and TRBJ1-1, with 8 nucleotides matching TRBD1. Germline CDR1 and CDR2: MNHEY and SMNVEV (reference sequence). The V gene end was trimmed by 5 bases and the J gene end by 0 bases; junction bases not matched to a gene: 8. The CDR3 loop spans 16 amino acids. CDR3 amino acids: CASSPRPGGLNTEAFF. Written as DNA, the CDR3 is TGTGCCAGCAGTCCTCGACCAGGGGGCTTGAACACTGAAGCTTTCTTT.

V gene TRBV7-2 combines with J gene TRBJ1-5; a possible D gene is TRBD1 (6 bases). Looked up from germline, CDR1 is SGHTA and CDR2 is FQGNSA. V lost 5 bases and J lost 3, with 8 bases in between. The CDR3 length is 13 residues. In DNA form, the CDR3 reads TGTGCCAGCAGCGGACAGCTCAATCAGCCCCAGCATTTT. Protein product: CASSGQLNQPQHF.

The CDR3 nucleotides read TGTGCCAGCCACCGACAGGCGAACAAGAACACTGAAGCTTTCTTT. Amino acid sequence: CASHRQANKNTEAFF. The V and J genes are TRBV6-6 and TRBJ1-1, with a weak D call TRBD1 (6 bases). The CDR3 totals 15 residues. Trimming removed 8 bases from V and 1 base from J, with 17 bases in between. From germline, CDR1 is MNHNY and CDR2 SVGAGI (reference sequence).

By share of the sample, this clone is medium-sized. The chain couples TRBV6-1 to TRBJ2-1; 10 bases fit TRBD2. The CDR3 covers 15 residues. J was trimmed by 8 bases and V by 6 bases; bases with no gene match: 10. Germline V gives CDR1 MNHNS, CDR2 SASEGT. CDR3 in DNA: TGTGCCAGCAGCCTAAGCGGGGGGGCCCCCGATGAGCAGTTCTTC. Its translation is CASSLSGGAPDEQFF.

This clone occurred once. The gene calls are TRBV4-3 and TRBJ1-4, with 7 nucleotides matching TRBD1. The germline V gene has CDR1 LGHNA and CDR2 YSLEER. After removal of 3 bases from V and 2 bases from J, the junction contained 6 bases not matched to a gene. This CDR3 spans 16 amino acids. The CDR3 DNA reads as TGCGCCAGCAGCCAGCAGAGGGGGCCCACTAATGAAAAACTGTTTTTT. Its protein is CASSQQRGPTNEKLFF.

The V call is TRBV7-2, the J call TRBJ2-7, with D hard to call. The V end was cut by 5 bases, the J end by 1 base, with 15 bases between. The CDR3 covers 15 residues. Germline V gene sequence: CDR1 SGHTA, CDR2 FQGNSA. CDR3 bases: TGTGCCAGCAGCCTGTCACTCGGCGGTTCCTACGAGCAGTACTTC. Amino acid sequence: CASSLSLGGSYEQYF.

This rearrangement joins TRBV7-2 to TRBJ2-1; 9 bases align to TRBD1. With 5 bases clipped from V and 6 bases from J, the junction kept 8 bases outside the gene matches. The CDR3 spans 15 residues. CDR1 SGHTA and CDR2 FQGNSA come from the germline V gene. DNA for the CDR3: TGTGCCAGCAGCCGGTCCGGGACAGGGTTCAATGAGCAGTTCTTC. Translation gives CASSRSGTGFNEQFF.

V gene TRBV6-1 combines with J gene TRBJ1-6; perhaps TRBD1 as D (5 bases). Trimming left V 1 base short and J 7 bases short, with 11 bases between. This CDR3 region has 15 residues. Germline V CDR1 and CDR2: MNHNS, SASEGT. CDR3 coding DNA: TGTGCCAGCAGTGAAGGACAGCCTCAAAATTCACCCCTCCACTTT. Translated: CASSEGQPQNSPLHF.

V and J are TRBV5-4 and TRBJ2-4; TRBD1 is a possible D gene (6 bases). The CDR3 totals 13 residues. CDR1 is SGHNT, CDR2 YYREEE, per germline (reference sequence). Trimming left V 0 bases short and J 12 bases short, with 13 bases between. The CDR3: CASSLETGFSQYF. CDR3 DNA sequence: TGTGCCAGCAGCTTGGAAACAGGGTTTAGTCAGTACTTC.

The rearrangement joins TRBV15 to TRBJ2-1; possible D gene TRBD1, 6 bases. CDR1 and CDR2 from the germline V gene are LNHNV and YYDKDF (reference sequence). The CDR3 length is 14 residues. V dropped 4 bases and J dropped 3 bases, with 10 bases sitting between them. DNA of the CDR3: TGTGCCACCAGCACAGAACAGGGCTACAATGAGCAGTTCTTC. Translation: CATSTEQGYNEQFF. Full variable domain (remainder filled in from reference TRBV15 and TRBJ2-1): DAMVIQNPRYQVTQFGKPVTLSCSQTLNHNVMYWYQQKSSQAPKLLFHYYDKDFNNEADTPDNFQSRRPNTSFCFLDIRSPGLGDTAMYLCATSTEQGYNEQFFGPGTRLTVL.

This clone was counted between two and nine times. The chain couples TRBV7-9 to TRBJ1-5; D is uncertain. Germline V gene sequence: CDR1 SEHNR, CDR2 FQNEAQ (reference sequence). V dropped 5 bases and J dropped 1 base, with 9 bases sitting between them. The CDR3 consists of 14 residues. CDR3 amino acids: CASSQGGSNQPQHF. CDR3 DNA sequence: TGTGCCAGCAGCCAAGGAGGAAGCAATCAGCCCCAGCATTTT.

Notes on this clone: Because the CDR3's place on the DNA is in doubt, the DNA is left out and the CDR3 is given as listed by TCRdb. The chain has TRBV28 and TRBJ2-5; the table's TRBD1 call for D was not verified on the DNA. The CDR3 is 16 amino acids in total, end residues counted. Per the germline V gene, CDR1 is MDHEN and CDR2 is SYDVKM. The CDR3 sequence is CASSSSTGAIQETQYF.

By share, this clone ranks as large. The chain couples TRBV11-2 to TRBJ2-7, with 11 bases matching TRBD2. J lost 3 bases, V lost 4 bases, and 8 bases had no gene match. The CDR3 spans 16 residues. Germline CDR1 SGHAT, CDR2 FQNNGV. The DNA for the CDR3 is TGTGCCAGCAGCTCCCCTTCGGGACTAGCGGACTACGAGCAGTACTTC. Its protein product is CASSSPSGLADYEQYF.

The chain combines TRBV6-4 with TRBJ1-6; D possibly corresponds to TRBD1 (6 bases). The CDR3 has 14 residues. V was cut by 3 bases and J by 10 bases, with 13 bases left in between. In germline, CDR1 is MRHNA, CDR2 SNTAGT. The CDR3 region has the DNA TGTGCCAGCAGTGAGAGCTCTGGGGGCTCACCCCTCCACTTT. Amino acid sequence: CASSESSGGSPLHF.

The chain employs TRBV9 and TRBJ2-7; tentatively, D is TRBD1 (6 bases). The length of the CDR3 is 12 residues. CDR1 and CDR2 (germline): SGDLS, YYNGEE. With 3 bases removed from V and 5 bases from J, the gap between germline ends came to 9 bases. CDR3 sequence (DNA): TGTGCCAGCAGCGCTACAGGGCACGAGCAGTACTTC. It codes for CASSATGHEQYF.

CDR3: CASSLSQGYNSPLHF. The CDR3 DNA follows: TGTGCCAGCAGCTTGTCCCAGGGCTATAATTCACCCCTCCACTTT. The rearrangement joins TRBV7-9 to TRBJ1-6; a weak D match, TRBD1 (5 bases). The germline CDR1 and CDR2 sequences are SEHNR and FQNEAQ (reference sequence). This CDR3 region has 15 residues. V was pared by 3 bases and J by 3 bases, with 9 bases between.

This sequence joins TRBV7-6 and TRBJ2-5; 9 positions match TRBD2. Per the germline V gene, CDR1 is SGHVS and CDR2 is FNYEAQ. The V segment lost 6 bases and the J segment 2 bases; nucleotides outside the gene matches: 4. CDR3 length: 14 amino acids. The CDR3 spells CASRPSGIQETQYF. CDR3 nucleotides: TGTGCCAGCAGACCTAGCGGGATACAAGAGACCCAGTACTTC.